The clone carrying this T cell receptor (beta chain) was observed a single time. This CDR3 spans 15 amino acids. V gave up 0 bases and J gave up 7 bases; unmatched junction bases: 3. From germline, CDR1 is LGHDT and CDR2 YNNKEL (reference sequence). Authors' methods: Scientists estimated how many nucleated cells there were by amplifying reference gene primers. Repertoires were generated with immunoSEQ multiplex PCR, while TCRdb's copy carries only in-frame clones and drops some. The V and J calls and clone size were taken over from that table, and D and trimming were inferred from the DNA. The profile shows approximately 210,000 clones, approximately 81% of them singletons. These data originate in a study of blood T cell repertoires in COVID-19.

This receptor was taken from a woman older than 75 with COVID-19, enrolled during active disease. The chain joins TRBV3-1 (or the pseudogene TRBV3-2) to TRBJ2-3; the match to TRBD2 covers 11 bases. Sequences were obtained from peripheral blood. The CDR3 DNA sequence: TGTGCCAGCAGCCAAGAGGGACTAGCGGAGAATACGCAGTATTTT. The encoded protein is CASSQEGLAENTQYF.